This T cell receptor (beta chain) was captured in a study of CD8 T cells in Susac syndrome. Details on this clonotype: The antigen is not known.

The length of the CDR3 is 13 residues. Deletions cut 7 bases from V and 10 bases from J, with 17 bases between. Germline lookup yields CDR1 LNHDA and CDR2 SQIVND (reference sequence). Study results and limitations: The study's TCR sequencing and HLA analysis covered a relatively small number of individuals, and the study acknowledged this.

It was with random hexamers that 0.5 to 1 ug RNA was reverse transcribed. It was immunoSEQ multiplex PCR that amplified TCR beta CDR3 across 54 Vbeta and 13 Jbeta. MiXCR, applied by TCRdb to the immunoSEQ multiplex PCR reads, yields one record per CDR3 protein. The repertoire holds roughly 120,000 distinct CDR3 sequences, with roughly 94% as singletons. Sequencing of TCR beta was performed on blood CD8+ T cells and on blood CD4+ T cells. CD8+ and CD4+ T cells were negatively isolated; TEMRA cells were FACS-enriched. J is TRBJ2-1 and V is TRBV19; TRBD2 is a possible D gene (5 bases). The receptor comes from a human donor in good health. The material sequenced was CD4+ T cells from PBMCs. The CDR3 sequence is CASTPEGPGEQFF. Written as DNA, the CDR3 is TGTGCCAGTACCCCCGAGGGCCCGGGGGAGCAGTTCTTC.